This T cell receptor (beta chain) came from a study of cytomegalovirus exposure and HLA in healthy donors. The approximately 120-subject validation cohort, separate from the approximately 670-subject first cohort, included the donors. This CDR3 has 14 residues. Germline lookup yields CDR1 SGHTA and CDR2 FQGNSA. V was clipped by 5 bases and J by 5 bases, with 16 bases between them. This clone was picked up one time. TCRdb keeps only in-frame clones here, not all; method: immunoSEQ multiplex PCR. Here the sample spans about 65,000 clones, about 91% being singletons. This receptor was identified in a woman between 18 and 30 years old in good health and CMV-seronegative. The J gene is TRBJ2-7, the V gene TRBV7-2; D might be TRBD2 (5 bases). The sample taken for sequencing was PBMCs. The CDR3 DNA reads TGTGCCAGCAGCCCCACGGGGTGGTCCCACGAGCAGTACTTC. Its protein is CASSPTGWSHEQYF.